What follows are 22 T cell receptor beta chains derived from one specimen sequenced in a study of breast tumors, draining lymph nodes, adjacent tissues. TCRdb re-called the multiplex PCR reads through MiXCR, storing one row per CDR3 protein. This sample has under 150,000 distinct CDR3 sequences, with around 20% found just once. The lymph nodes were axillary draining lymph nodes from breast cancer patients. Sequencing was carried out using axillary lymph node tissue. The origin of the receptors is a female donor with breast cancer. Some clones in this sample may be carry-over from other donors' samples.

This clonotype was observed at least ten times. The junction shows a germline mismatch at one end, possibly a read error. The J gene is TRBJ2-7, the V gene TRBV6-2 or TRBV6-3; TRBD2 might be the D (5 bases). Germline V gives CDR1 MNHEY, CDR2 SVGEGT. CDR3 size: 14 residues. The CDR3: CATSIRRPYYEQYF. CDR3 nucleotide sequence: TGTGCCACCAGTATCCGGAGGCCCTACTACGAGCAGTACTTC.

This clonotype has ten or more counts. This rearrangement joins TRBV28 to TRBJ1-6; 9 nucleotides align to TRBD1. Germline values: CDR1 MDHEN, CDR2 SYDVKM. With 9 bases clipped from V and 8 bases from J, the junction kept 8 bases outside the gene matches. This CDR3 comprises 14 residues. The CDR3 DNA reads TGTGCCAGTGCTGGGACAGGGTTTTATTCACCCCTCCACTTT. Translation: CASAGTGFYSPLHF.

This clonotype occurred many times. The rearrangement links TRBV2 to TRBJ2-7; D uncertain. Germline values: CDR1 SNHLY, CDR2 FYNNEI. CDR3 length: 14 amino acids. Trimming left V 3 bases short and J 6 bases short, with 15 bases between. The CDR3 bases are TGTGCCAGCAGTGATAGTAGTTCCGAAACCGAGCAGTACTTC. Translating it yields CASSDSSSETEQYF.

This clonotype was observed at least ten times. The rearrangement links TRBV4-3 to TRBJ2-3, with 7 bases matching TRBD1. The CDR3 consists of 18 residues. From germline, CDR1 is LGHNA and CDR2 YSLEER. The ends lost 0 bases at V and 2 bases at J; junction bases unmatched: 11. The CDR3 sequence is CASSQDRPRDSYTDTQYF. DNA for the CDR3: TGCGCCAGCAGCCAAGATCGCCCCCGGGACAGCTACACAGATACGCAGTATTTT.

This clonotype appeared many times. The rearrangement links TRBV12-3 or TRBV12-4 to TRBJ2-6; D is uncertain. Trimming pared 10 bases from V and 1 base from J, leaving 8 bases between. This CDR3 region has 13 residues. In DNA, the CDR3 is TGTGCCACCCGGAGTTCTGGGGCCAACGTCCTGACTTTC. It specifies CATRSSGANVLTF.

This clonotype has a single count. A read error may be the cause here, since a much bigger clone is one base away. The J gene is TRBJ2-7, the V gene TRBV27, with D possibly matching TRBD2 (6 bases). V was trimmed by 1 base and J by 9 bases, leaving 13 bases between them. This CDR3 has 13 residues. Germline CDR1 reads MNHEY; CDR2 reads SMNVEV (reference sequence). For the CDR3, the DNA is TGTGCCAGCAGTTTATTCGCGGGGAACGGGCAGTACTTC. Amino acid sequence: CASSLFAGNGQYF.

In its sample, this clonotype was seen many times. V usage is TRBV20-1 and J usage is TRBJ2-5; the D call may be TRBD1 or TRBD2 (6 bases each). The CDR3 loop spans 14 amino acids. V was clipped by 0 bases and J by 5 bases, with 13 bases between them. Germline lookup yields CDR1 DFQATT and CDR2 SNEGSKA (reference sequence). CDR3 sequence: CSARDRRGKETQYF. The CDR3 bases are TGCAGTGCTAGAGATCGGAGGGGGAAGGAGACCCAGTACTTC.

In this sample, this clonotype turned up many times. CDR3 in amino acids: CASSEGTAGANVLTF. The CDR3 DNA sequence: TGTGCCAGCAGTGAAGGTACCGCTGGGGCCAACGTCCTGACTTTC. The J gene is TRBJ2-6, the V gene TRBV2, with no clear D. The germline V and J ends were trimmed by 1 base and 2 bases, with 6 bases remaining between them. The CDR3 spans 15 residues. Germline CDR1 and CDR2: SNHLY and FYNNEI.

This clonotype was seen a handful of times. The chain couples TRBV28 to TRBJ2-1; TRBD1 aligns across 12 bases. Losses at the gene ends were 4 bases for V and 6 bases for J; bases not matched to a gene: 16. Germline values: CDR1 MDHEN, CDR2 SYDVKM. The CDR3 has 19 residues. DNA of the CDR3: TGTGCCAGCAGTTCTCAACCGGGACAGGGGGCTACGTATGGCAATGAGCAGTTCTTC. It is translated as CASSSQPGQGATYGNEQFF.

Of note for this clonotype: One base away lies a much larger clone, so this may be a sequencing read error. The J gene is TRBJ1-2, the V gene TRBV5-4, with D possibly TRBD1 on 5 matching bases. In germline, CDR1 is SGHNT, CDR2 YYREEE (reference sequence). The CDR3 is 14 amino acids. The CDR3 here is CAGSLRGGLYRYTF. CDR3 in DNA: TGTGCCGGCAGCTTGCGCGGGGGACTCTATCGCTACACCTTC. Using reference TRBV5-4 and TRBJ1-2 for the parts outside the CDR3, the full variable domain is ETGVTQSPTHLIKTRGQQVTLRCSSQSGHNTVSWYQQALGQGPQFIFQYYREEENGRGNFPPRFSGLQFPNYSSELNVNALELDDSALYLCAGSLRGGLYRYTFGSGTRLTVV.

This clonotype has at least ten counts. The chain combines TRBV20-1 with TRBJ2-5, with D possibly matching TRBD2 (5 bases). The germline V gene has CDR1 DFQATT and CDR2 SNEGSKA (reference sequence). The CDR3 covers 12 residues. V lost 3 bases and J 5 bases, leaving 10 bases between the germline ends. DNA for the CDR3: TGCAGTGCTAGGTCGGGGTTGGAGACCCAGTACTTC. It translates to CSARSGLETQYF.

This clonotype has a count of ten or more. The chain joins TRBV28 to TRBJ2-1; 8 positions agree with TRBD2. Germline values: CDR1 MDHEN, CDR2 SYDVKM. The trim removed 7 bases at V and 0 bases at J, leaving 5 bases unmatched. The CDR3 is 15 amino acids. CDR3 in amino acids: CASTPGGSSYNEQFF. The CDR3 coding sequence is TGTGCCAGCACTCCGGGAGGGAGCTCCTACAATGAGCAGTTCTTC.

Ten or more counts support this clonotype. CDR3 sequence reads: CASTGAGAYEQYF. The CDR3 DNA reads TGTGCCAGCACAGGGGCCGGGGCCTACGAGCAGTACTTC. The chain carries TRBV6-5 and TRBJ2-7, with D possibly being TRBD1 (6 bases). Germline assignment: CDR1 MNHEY and CDR2 SVGAGI. CDR3 length: 13 residues. Deletions cut 7 bases from V and 2 bases from J, with 12 bases between.

This chain links TRBV27 with TRBJ2-4, with 13 bases identical to TRBD2. The CDR3 extends over 18 amino acids. The trim removed 5 bases at V and 2 bases at J, leaving 9 bases unmatched. CDR1 MNHEY and CDR2 SMNVEV come from the germline V gene (reference sequence). CDR3 loop: CASSTTSGRAVSKNIQYF. DNA for the CDR3: TGTGCCAGCAGTACTACTAGCGGGAGGGCCGTGTCCAAAAACATTCAGTACTTC.

This clonotype was recorded a few times. The rearrangement uses TRBV6-6 and TRBJ2-2, with D unclear. In germline, CDR1 is MNHNY, CDR2 SVGAGI (reference sequence). The CDR3 has 15 residues. V lost 8 bases and J 3 bases, leaving 16 bases between the germline ends. CDR3 sequence (DNA): TGTGCCAGCTCCCCGGACGCTCGGCACACCGGGGAGCTGTTTTTT. Protein: CASSPDARHTGELFF.

At least ten counts were recorded for this clonotype. This sequence joins TRBV12-3 or TRBV12-4 and TRBJ2-7; D unresolved. The CDR3 totals 13 residues. V dropped 3 bases and J dropped 9 bases, with 15 bases sitting between them. CDR3 sequence reads: CASSLVGGRTQYF. The DNA for the CDR3 is TGTGCCAGCAGTTTGGTTGGCGGCAGGACGCAGTACTTC.

A note on this clonotype: Just one base apart from a much larger clone, this may be a read error. V and J are TRBV5-1 and TRBJ2-7, with 9 positions matching TRBD1. The CDR3 consists of 13 residues. Germline V gives CDR1 SGHRS, CDR2 YFSETQ. In DNA form, the CDR3 reads TGCGCCGGCAGCACGGACAGGGGCTACGAGCAGTACTTC. Translating it yields CAGSTDRGYEQYF.

On this clonotype itself: A clone one base away is much larger, so this may be a read error. The V and J genes are TRBV29-1 and TRBJ2-1; 7 positions match TRBD2. Looked up from germline, CDR1 is SQVTM and CDR2 is ANQGSEA. V lost 8 bases, J lost 0 bases, and 7 bases stayed unmatched. This CDR3 comprises 14 residues. Here the CDR3 DNA reads TGCAGCATTATCCGGGACTACTCCTACAATGAGCAGTTCTTC. Residues: CSIIRDYSYNEQFF.

The CDR3: CASSFDTGRGQFF. The DNA for the CDR3 is TGTGCCAGCAGTTTCGACACAGGGAGAGGGCAGTTCTTC. This chain connects TRBV11-2 to TRBJ2-1, with TRBD1 as a possible D gene (6 bases). The CDR3 has 13 amino acids. Germline loops: CDR1 SGHAT, CDR2 FQNNGV. V lost 6 bases, J lost 12 bases, and 18 bases lay in between.

This clonotype was counted a few times. V and J are TRBV18 and TRBJ2-7; TRBD1 matches 7 bases. Germline CDR1 reads KGHSH; CDR2 reads LQKENI. J lost 3 bases, V lost 0 bases, and 5 bases had no gene match. This CDR3 comprises 15 residues. The CDR3 loop is CASSPPGQQLYEQYF. The CDR3, as DNA: TGTGCCAGCTCACCACCGGGACAGCAGCTCTACGAGCAGTACTTC.

Remarks on this clonotype: A read error may explain this, as a much larger clone is one base away. The gene calls are TRBV2 and TRBJ2-1; tentative D call: TRBD1 (6 bases). V shed 7 bases and J shed 5 bases, with 18 bases lying between them. The CDR3 length is 15 residues. CDR1 is SNHLY and CDR2 is FYNNEI in the germline V gene. CDR3 DNA sequence: TGTGCCAGCACCATGTTCAACAGGGCGGACAATGAGCAGTTCTTC. Its protein product is CASTMFNRADNEQFF.

The table lists this clonotype with many counts. V is TRBV19 and J is TRBJ2-1, with D uncertain. V dropped 3 bases and J dropped 0 bases, with 9 bases sitting between them. This CDR3 is built from 15 residues. The germline gives CDR1 LNHDA, CDR2 SQIVND (reference sequence). CDR3: CASSISHDSYNEQFF. The CDR3 DNA reads TGTGCCAGTAGTATCTCCCACGACTCCTACAATGAGCAGTTCTTC.